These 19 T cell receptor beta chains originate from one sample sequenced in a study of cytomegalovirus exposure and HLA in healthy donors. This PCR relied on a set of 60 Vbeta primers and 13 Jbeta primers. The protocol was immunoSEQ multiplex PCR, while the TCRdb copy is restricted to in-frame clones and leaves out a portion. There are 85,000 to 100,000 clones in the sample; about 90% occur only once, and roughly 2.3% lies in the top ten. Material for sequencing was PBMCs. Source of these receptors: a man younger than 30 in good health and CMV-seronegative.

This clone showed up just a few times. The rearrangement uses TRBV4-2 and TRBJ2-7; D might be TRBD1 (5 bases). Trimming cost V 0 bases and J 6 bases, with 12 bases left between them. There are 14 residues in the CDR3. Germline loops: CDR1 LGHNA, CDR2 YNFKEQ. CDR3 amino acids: CASSQEGAVGEQYF. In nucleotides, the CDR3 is TGTGCCAGCAGCCAAGAAGGGGCGGTGGGCGAGCAGTACTTC.

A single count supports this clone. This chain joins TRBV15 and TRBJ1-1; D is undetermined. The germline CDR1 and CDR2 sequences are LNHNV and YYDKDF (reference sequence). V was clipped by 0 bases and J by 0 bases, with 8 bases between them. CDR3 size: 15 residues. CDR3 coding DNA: TGTGCCACCAGCAGAGAGTCGGTCATGAACACTGAAGCTTTCTTT. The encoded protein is CATSRESVMNTEAFF.

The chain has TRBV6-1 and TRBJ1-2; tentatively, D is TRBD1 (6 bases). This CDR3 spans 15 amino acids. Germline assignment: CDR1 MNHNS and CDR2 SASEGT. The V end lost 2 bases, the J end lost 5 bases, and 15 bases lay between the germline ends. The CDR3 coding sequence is TGTGCCAGCAGTGAACCCCCCACAGGGTTTTATGGCTACACCTTC. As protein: CASSEPPTGFYGYTF.

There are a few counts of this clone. CDR3 sequence reads: CASTSRDRLYEQYF. CDR3 DNA: TGTGCCAGCACCTCGAGGGACAGGCTCTACGAGCAGTACTTC. This chain links TRBV6-1 with TRBJ2-7; 8 bases are shared with TRBD1. V was pared by 7 bases and J by 3 bases, with 8 bases of the junction left unmatched. Germline lookup yields CDR1 MNHNS and CDR2 SASEGT. This CDR3 contains 14 residues.

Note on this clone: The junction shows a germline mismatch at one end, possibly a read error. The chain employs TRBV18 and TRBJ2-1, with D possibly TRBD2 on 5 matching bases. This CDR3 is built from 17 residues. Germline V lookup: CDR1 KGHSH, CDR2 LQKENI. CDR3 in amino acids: CAGSPPRPIGVHNEQFF. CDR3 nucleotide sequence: TGTGCCGGCTCACCACCAAGACCGATCGGGGTCCACAATGAGCAGTTCTTC.

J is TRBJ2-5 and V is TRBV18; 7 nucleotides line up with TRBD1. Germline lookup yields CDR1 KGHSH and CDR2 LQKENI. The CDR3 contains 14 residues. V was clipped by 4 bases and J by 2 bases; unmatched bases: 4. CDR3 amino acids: CASSRTGDQETQYF. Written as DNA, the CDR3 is TGTGCCAGCTCACGGACAGGAGATCAAGAGACCCAGTACTTC.

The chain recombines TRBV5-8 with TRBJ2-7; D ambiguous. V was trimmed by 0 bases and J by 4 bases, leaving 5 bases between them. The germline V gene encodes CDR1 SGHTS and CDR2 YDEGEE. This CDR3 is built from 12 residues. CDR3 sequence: CASSLGQYEQYF. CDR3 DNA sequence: TGTGCCAGCAGCTTGGGACAATACGAGCAGTACTTC.

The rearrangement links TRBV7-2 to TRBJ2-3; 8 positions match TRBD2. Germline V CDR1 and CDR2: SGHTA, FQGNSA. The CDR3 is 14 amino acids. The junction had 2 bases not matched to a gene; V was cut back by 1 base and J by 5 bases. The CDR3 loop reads CASSLGLAGDTQYF. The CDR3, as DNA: TGTGCCAGCAGCTTAGGCCTAGCGGGAGATACGCAGTATTTT.

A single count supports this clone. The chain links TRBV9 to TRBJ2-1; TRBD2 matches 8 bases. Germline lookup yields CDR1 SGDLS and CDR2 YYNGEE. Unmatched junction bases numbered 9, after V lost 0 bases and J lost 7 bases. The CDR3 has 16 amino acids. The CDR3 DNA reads TGTGCCAGCAGCGTAGGGACTAGCCGAACTGTGAATGAGCAGTTCTTC. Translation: CASSVGTSRTVNEQFF.

The DNA for the CDR3 is TGTGCCAGCAGCGAAATTAGCGGGAGGGCCTACGAGCAGTACTTC. It is translated as CASSEISGRAYEQYF. This sequence joins TRBV6-1 and TRBJ2-7; 11 nucleotides agree with TRBD2. The germline V gene has CDR1 MNHNS and CDR2 SASEGT. Losses at the gene ends were 6 bases for V and 2 bases for J; bases not matched to a gene: 6. CDR3 length: 15 residues.

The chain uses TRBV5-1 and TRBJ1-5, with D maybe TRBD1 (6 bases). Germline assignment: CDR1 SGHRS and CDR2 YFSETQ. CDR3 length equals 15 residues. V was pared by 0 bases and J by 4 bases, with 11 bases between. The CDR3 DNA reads TGCGCCAGCAGCTTGGAGACAGGAGGAAATCAGCCCCAGCATTTT. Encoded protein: CASSLETGGNQPQHF.

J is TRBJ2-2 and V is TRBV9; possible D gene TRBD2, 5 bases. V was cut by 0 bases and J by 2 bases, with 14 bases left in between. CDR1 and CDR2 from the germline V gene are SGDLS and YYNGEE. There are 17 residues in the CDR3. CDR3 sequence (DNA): TGTGCCAGCAGCGTAGTAAGTCTCCGGACTAACACCGGGGAGCTGTTTTTT. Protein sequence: CASSVVSLRTNTGELFF. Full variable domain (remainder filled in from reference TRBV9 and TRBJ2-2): DSGVTQTPKHLITATGQRVTLRCSPRSGDLSVYWYQQSLDQGLQFLIQYYNGEERAKGNILERFSAQQFPDLHSELNLSSLELGDSALYFCASSVVSLRTNTGELFFGEGSRLTVL.

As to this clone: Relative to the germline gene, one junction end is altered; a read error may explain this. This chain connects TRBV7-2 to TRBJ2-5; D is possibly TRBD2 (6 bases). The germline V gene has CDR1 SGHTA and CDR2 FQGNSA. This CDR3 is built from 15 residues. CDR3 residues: CASSLGLPSGRLEDF. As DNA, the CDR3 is TGTGCCAGCAGCTTAGGCCTACCCTCTGGGAGGCTAGAAGACTTC.

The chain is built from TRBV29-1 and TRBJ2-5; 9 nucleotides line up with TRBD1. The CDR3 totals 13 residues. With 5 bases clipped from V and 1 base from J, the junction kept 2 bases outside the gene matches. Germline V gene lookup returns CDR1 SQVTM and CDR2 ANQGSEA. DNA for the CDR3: TGCAGCGTTTTGACAGGGGGCCAAGAGACCCAGTACTTC. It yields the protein CSVLTGGQETQYF.

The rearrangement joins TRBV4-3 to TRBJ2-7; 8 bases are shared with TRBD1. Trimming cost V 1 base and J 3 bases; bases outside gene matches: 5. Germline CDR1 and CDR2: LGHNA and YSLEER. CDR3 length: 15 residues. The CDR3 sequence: CASSQAGGTGYEQYF. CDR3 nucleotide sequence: TGCGCCAGCAGCCAAGCTGGGGGGACAGGCTACGAGCAGTACTTC.

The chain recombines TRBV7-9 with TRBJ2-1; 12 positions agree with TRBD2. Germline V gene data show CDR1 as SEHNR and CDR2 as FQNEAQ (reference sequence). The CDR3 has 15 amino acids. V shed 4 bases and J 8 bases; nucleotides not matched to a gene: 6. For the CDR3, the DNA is TGTGCCAGCAGCTCGACTAGCGGGAGTAGGGATGAGCAGTTCTTC. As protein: CASSSTSGSRDEQFF.

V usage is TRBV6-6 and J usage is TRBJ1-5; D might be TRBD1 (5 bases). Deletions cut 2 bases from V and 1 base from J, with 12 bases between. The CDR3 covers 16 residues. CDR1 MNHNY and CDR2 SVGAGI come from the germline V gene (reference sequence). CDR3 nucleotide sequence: TGTGCCAGCAGTTACGGGGGGGTAATGAGCAATCAGCCCCAGCATTTT. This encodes CASSYGGVMSNQPQHF.

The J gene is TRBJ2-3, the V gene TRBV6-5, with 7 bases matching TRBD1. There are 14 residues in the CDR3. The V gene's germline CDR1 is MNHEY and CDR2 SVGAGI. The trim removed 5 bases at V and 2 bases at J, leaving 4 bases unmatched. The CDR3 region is CASSRDSYTDTQYF. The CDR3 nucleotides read TGTGCCAGCAGTCGGGACAGTTACACAGATACGCAGTATTTT.

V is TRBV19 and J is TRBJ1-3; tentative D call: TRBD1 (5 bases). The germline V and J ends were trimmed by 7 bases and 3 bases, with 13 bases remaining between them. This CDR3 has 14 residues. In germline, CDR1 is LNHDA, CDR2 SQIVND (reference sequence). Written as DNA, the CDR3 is TGTGCCAGTAAGCGTGGGGCTCGTGGAAACACCATATATTTT. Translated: CASKRGARGNTIYF.